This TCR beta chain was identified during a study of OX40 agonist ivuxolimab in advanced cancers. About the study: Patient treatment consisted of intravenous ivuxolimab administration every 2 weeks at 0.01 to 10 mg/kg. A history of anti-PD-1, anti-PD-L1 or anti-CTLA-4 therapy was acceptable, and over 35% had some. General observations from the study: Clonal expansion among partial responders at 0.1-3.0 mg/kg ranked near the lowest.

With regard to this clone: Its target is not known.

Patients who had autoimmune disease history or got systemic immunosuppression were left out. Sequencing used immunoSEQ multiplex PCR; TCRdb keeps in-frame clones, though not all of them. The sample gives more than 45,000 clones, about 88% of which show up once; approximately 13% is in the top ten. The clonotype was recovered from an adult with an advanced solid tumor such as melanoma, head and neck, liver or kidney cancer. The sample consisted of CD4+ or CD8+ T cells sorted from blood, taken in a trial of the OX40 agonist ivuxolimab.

CDR3 region: CASSLLGSTPSGANVLTF. The CDR3, as DNA: TGCGCCAGCAGCCTGTTGGGTTCTACCCCTTCTGGGGCCAACGTCCTGACTTTC. This chain joins TRBV5-1 and TRBJ2-6, with unresolved D. V lost 4 bases and J lost 1, with 18 bases in between. Germline CDR1 SGHRS, CDR2 YFSETQ. CDR3 length: 18 residues.